This passage covers 30 T cell receptor beta chains from one sample sequenced in a study of PD-L1 blockade in urothelial cancer. The table came from immunoSEQ multiplex PCR; TCRdb's copy has only in-frame clones and leaves some out. Of over 45,000 clones listed, roughly 84% were seen once; the top ten hold roughly 2.9%. Material: PBMCs, obtained around atezolizumab (anti-PD-L1) treatment. The receptors derive from a man over 45 with urothelial cancer.

The J gene is TRBJ2-7, the V gene TRBV27, with TRBD1 as a possible D gene (5 bases). Germline-derived CDR1 and CDR2 are MNHEY and SMNVEV (reference sequence). The CDR3 is 15 amino acids. The V end was cut by 0 bases, the J end by 4 bases, with 13 bases between. The CDR3 DNA is TGTGCCAGCAGTTTATCAGGACAAGCCACTTACGAGCAGTACTTC. Amino acids: CASSLSGQATYEQYF.

This chain connects TRBV4-2 to TRBJ2-7; tentatively, D is TRBD2 (6 bases). The germline V and J ends were trimmed by 3 bases and 5 bases, with 17 bases remaining between them. Germline assignment: CDR1 LGHNA and CDR2 YNFKEQ. The CDR3 is 15 residues long. CDR3 DNA sequence: TGTGCCAGCAGCCATGGGACTGGCGGGAAGGACGAGCAGTACTTC. Translated, it gives CASSHGTGGKDEQYF.

The J gene is TRBJ2-1, the V gene TRBV7-2; D ambiguous. CDR3 length: 15 residues. In germline, CDR1 is SGHTA, CDR2 FQGNSA. V was pared by 1 base and J by 6 bases, with 13 bases between. The CDR3 here is CASSLGSERRNEQFF. For the CDR3, the DNA is TGTGCCAGCAGCTTAGGTTCCGAGAGGCGCAATGAGCAGTTCTTC.

In regard to this clone: Other nucleotide sequences from this sample produce the same CDR3. The chain uses TRBV5-1 and TRBJ1-2; 7 bases fit TRBD1. The CDR3 is 15 residues long. The V and J ends lost 2 bases and 2 bases, in that order; junction bases with no gene match: 6. Germline V gives CDR1 SGHRS, CDR2 YFSETQ. The CDR3 DNA reads as TGCGCCAGCAGCTTCGGGGCAGGGGGGAACTATGGCTACACCTTC. This codes for CASSFGAGGNYGYTF. The full variable domain, its missing parts supplied by reference TRBV5-1 and TRBJ1-2, is KAGVTQTPRYLIKTRGQQVTLSCSPISGHRSVSWYQQTPGQGLQFLFEYFSETQRNKGNFPGRFSGRQFSNSRSEMNVSTLELGDSALYLCASSFGAGGNYGYTFGSGTRLTVV.

The chain joins TRBV18 to TRBJ2-5, with D possibly TRBD2 on 6 matching bases. The CDR3 is 13 amino acids. The V gene lost 5 bases and the J gene lost 2 bases, with 9 bases spanning the gap. Germline assignment: CDR1 KGHSH and CDR2 LQKENI. CDR3 residues: CASSNREQETQYF. The CDR3 DNA reads as TGTGCCAGCTCAAACCGGGAGCAAGAGACCCAGTACTTC.

The gene calls are TRBV6-6 and TRBJ2-7; TRBD2 agrees at 8 bases. Looked up from germline, CDR1 is MNHNY and CDR2 is SVGAGI (reference sequence). This CDR3 has 15 residues. Trimming removed 5 bases from V and 2 bases from J; junction bases left unmatched: 8. The CDR3 nucleotides read TGTGCCAGCAGTAAACCCGGGACTAGTCCCTACGAGCAGTACTTC. Encoded protein: CASSKPGTSPYEQYF.

This chain links TRBV6-1 with TRBJ1-5; D is unresolved. CDR1 is MNHNS and CDR2 is SASEGT in the germline V gene. The CDR3 runs 14 residues. Trimming removed 11 bases at V and 2 bases at J, with 16 bases between. The CDR3 protein is CAHGEGHGNQPQHF. The CDR3 DNA sequence: TGTGCCCACGGGGAGGGCCATGGCAATCAGCCCCAGCATTTT.

The chain combines TRBV28 with TRBJ1-2, with D perhaps matching TRBD1 (5 bases). The CDR3 has 11 amino acids. V was shortened by 8 bases and J by 11 bases, with 15 bases between the two germline ends. Looked up from germline, CDR1 is MDHEN and CDR2 is SYDVKM. The CDR3 coding sequence is TGTGCCAGCGGCGTTAACTACAGGTACACCTTC. It yields the protein CASGVNYRYTF.

The rearrangement links TRBV4-1 to TRBJ2-1, with D perhaps matching TRBD2 (6 bases). This CDR3 has 18 amino acids. V lost 1 base to trimming and J lost 5 bases, with 21 bases between them. Germline V gives CDR1 MGHRA, CDR2 YSYEKL. The CDR3 loop reads CASSQGVRRRDYDNEQFF. The CDR3 DNA sequence: TGCGCCAGCAGCCAAGGTGTGCGGAGGCGGGATTACGACAATGAGCAGTTCTTC.

This clone has a single count. The chain joins TRBV7-8 to TRBJ2-5; D perhaps matches TRBD1 (5 bases). V gave up 1 base and J gave up 2 bases, with 5 bases separating them. This CDR3 has 13 residues. CDR1 and CDR2 (germline): SGHVS, FQNEAQ. The CDR3 loop is CASSLGQQETQYF. CDR3 DNA sequence: TGTGCCAGCAGCTTAGGACAGCAAGAGACCCAGTACTTC.

In its sample, this clone was seen a few times. The chain uses TRBV28 and TRBJ1-6, with D possibly being TRBD1 (5 bases). This CDR3 comprises 15 residues. The V end was cut by 6 bases, the J end by 14 bases, with 23 bases between. In germline, CDR1 is MDHEN, CDR2 SYDVKM. CDR3 sequence reads: CASSPLSGRVETLHF. In DNA form, the CDR3 reads TGTGCCAGCAGCCCTCTATCGGGCAGGGTGGAAACCCTCCACTTT.

CDR3 region: CASSYTRPGQGAGANVLTF. CDR3 sequence (DNA): TGTGCCAGCAGCTACACGCGTCCGGGACAGGGGGCTGGGGCCAACGTCCTGACTTTC. The V and J genes are TRBV5-4 and TRBJ2-6, with 11 bases matching TRBD1. The ends lost 3 bases at V and 2 bases at J; junction bases unmatched: 10. Per the germline V gene, CDR1 is SGHNT and CDR2 is YYREEE (reference sequence). CDR3 length: 19 amino acids. Based on the CDR3 plus reference TRBV5-4 and TRBJ2-6, the full variable domain is ETGVTQSPTHLIKTRGQQVTLRCSSQSGHNTVSWYQQALGQGPQFIFQYYREEENGRGNFPPRFSGLQFPNYSSELNVNALELDDSALYLCASSYTRPGQGAGANVLTFGAGSRLTVL.

The chain joins TRBV25-1 to TRBJ2-3; TRBD2 matches at 13 bases. V lost 6 bases to trimming and J lost 11 bases; unmatched junction nucleotides: 5. Germline assignment: CDR1 MGHDK and CDR2 SYGVNS. The CDR3 consists of 13 residues. The CDR3 is CASRGTSGMVQYF. The CDR3 DNA is TGTGCCAGCAGGGGGACTAGCGGGATGGTGCAGTATTTT.

The rearrangement uses TRBV15 and TRBJ2-7; D gene ambiguous. The germline gives CDR1 LNHNV, CDR2 YYDKDF (reference sequence). CDR3 length: 12 amino acids. Trimming left V 3 bases short and J 6 bases short, with 9 bases between. The CDR3 DNA sequence: TGTGCCACCAGCAGGGCAGGTCGCGAGCAGTACTTC. Translating it yields CATSRAGREQYF.

The genes are TRBV29-1 and TRBJ1-1; D not resolved. The V end was cut by 4 bases, the J end by 0 bases, with 12 bases between. CDR3 length: 14 residues. CDR1 and CDR2 from the germline V gene are SQVTM and ANQGSEA. CDR3 residues: CSVAVENLNTEAFF. The CDR3 DNA is TGCAGCGTTGCGGTTGAGAACTTGAACACTGAAGCTTTCTTT.

In this sample, this clone turned up once. V and J are TRBV11-3 and TRBJ1-1; D call uncertain. The CDR3 length is 13 residues. The V and J ends lost 4 bases and 3 bases respectively, with 9 bases between them. Germline V lookup: CDR1 SGHNT, CDR2 YENEEA. The CDR3 nucleotides read TGTGCCAGCAGCTATCACAGTGACACTGAAGCTTTCTTT. Translation: CASSYHSDTEAFF. Looking up the rest from reference TRBV11-3 and TRBJ1-1 gives the full variable domain: EAGVVQSPRYKIIEKKQPVAFWCNPISGHNTLYWYLQNLGQGPELLIRYENEEAVDDSQLPKDRFSAERLKGVDSTLKIQPAELGDSAVYLCASSYHSDTEAFFGQGTRLTVV.

This clone was seen just once. V usage is TRBV5-1 and J usage is TRBJ1-3, with no clear D. Germline V gene data show CDR1 as SGHRS and CDR2 as YFSETQ. CDR3 length equals 14 residues. V was pared by 0 bases and J by 0 bases, with 4 bases between. The chain's CDR3 is CASSLAGSGNTIYF. In nucleotides, the CDR3 is TGCGCCAGCAGCTTGGCGGGCTCTGGAAACACCATATATTTT.

The chain couples TRBV19 to TRBJ1-5, with no clear D. The CDR3 is 17 amino acids. Germline V gene lookup returns CDR1 LNHDA and CDR2 SQIVND (reference sequence). Trimming pared 1 base from V and 0 bases from J, leaving 13 bases between. In DNA, the CDR3 is TGTGCCAGTAGTATAGTTGGCACAGCATATAGCAATCAGCCCCAGCATTTT. Encoded protein: CASSIVGTAYSNQPQHF.

The chain recombines TRBV28 with TRBJ2-7; D may be TRBD1 (6 bases). Looked up from germline, CDR1 is MDHEN and CDR2 is SYDVKM. This CDR3 contains 14 residues. V lost 5 bases and J lost 6, with 17 bases in between. The CDR3 loop reads CASSNQGWAGEQYF. In DNA, the CDR3 is TGTGCCAGCAGTAATCAGGGGTGGGCAGGCGAGCAGTACTTC. The full variable domain, rest sourced from reference TRBV28 and TRBJ2-7, is DVKVTQSSRYLVKRTGEKVFLECVQDMDHENMFWYRQDPGLGLRLIYFSYDVKMKEKGDIPEGYSVSREKKERFSLILESASTNQTSMYLCASSNQGWAGEQYFGPGTRLTVT.

This chain uses TRBV19 with TRBJ2-2, with D maybe TRBD1 (6 bases). V was cut by 3 bases and J by 6 bases, with 8 bases left in between. CDR3 length: 13 residues. Germline-derived CDR1 and CDR2 are LNHDA and SQIVND (reference sequence). CDR3 coding DNA: TGTGCCAGTAGTATGACAGGCGCCGGGGAGCTGTTTTTT. Translating it yields CASSMTGAGELFF.

The V and J genes are TRBV6-5 and TRBJ2-7, with 9 bases fitting TRBD2. With 6 bases clipped from V and 1 base from J, the junction kept 4 bases outside the gene matches. The CDR3 has 14 residues. Germline V gene data show CDR1 as MNHEY and CDR2 as SVGAGI. The CDR3 here is CASRWTSESYEQYF. CDR3 nucleotides: TGTGCCAGCAGATGGACTAGCGAATCCTACGAGCAGTACTTC.

V and J are TRBV19 and TRBJ2-1, with 9 bases lining up with TRBD1. The CDR3 is made up of 18 amino acids. J gave up 7 bases and V 0 bases, and 13 bases lay outside the gene matches. Germline CDR1 reads LNHDA; CDR2 reads SQIVND (reference sequence). CDR3 sequence (DNA): TGTGCCAGTAGTATAGATCCAGACAGGGGGGCGTTTCGTAATGAGCAGTTCTTC. This gives the protein CASSIDPDRGAFRNEQFF.

This chain connects TRBV20-1 to TRBJ1-2; no clear D gene. The CDR3 runs to 10 residues. The germline gives CDR1 DFQATT, CDR2 SNEGSKA (reference sequence). Trimming took off 3 bases at V and 5 bases at J, with 4 bases between the two ends. The CDR3 loop is CSASLYGYTF. CDR3 nucleotide sequence: TGCAGTGCTAGTCTTTATGGCTACACCTTC.

The genes are TRBV27 and TRBJ1-5; no reliable D call. Deletions cut 2 bases from V and 3 bases from J, with 11 bases between. The germline CDR1 and CDR2 sequences are MNHEY and SMNVEV (reference sequence). This CDR3 has 15 residues. The CDR3 loop is CASSLIWGANQPQHF. CDR3 nucleotide sequence: TGTGCCAGCAGTTTAATTTGGGGAGCCAATCAGCCCCAGCATTTT.

This rearrangement joins TRBV6-6 to TRBJ2-1; perhaps TRBD2 as D (6 bases). CDR1 is MNHNY and CDR2 is SVGAGI in the germline V gene (reference sequence). Trimming took 6 bases from V and 8 from J, leaving 17 bases between them. The CDR3 sequence is 14 residues long. The chain's CDR3 is CASRDPGRSYEQFF. DNA for the CDR3: TGTGCCAGCAGAGACCCGGGGAGGTCATATGAGCAGTTCTTC.

This chain uses TRBV4-1 with TRBJ2-7; 12 bases agree with TRBD1. V was pared by 2 bases and J by 1 base, with 9 bases of the junction left unmatched. Germline V gene data show CDR1 as MGHRA and CDR2 as YSYEKL. There are 18 residues in the CDR3. CDR3 in amino acids: CASSQTGQGALTSYEQYF. The CDR3 bases are TGCGCCAGCAGCCAAACGGGACAGGGGGCCCTTACTTCCTACGAGCAGTACTTC.

The chain joins TRBV5-1 to TRBJ2-4; 12 bases are shared with TRBD1. The V gene's germline CDR1 is SGHRS and CDR2 YFSETQ. The trim removed 3 bases at V and 9 bases at J, leaving 7 bases unmatched. The CDR3 extends over 15 amino acids. CDR3 in DNA: TGCGCCAGCAGCTCCGAGGGACAGGGGGCGGGCATTCAGTACTTC. As protein: CASSSEGQGAGIQYF.

V is TRBV19 and J is TRBJ1-2, with a weak D call TRBD1 (5 bases). Per germline, CDR1 LNHDA and CDR2 SQIVND (reference sequence). This CDR3 contains 16 residues. Trimming cost V 7 bases and J 2 bases, with 20 bases left between them. The CDR3 sequence is CASIPSSTVSNYGYTF. CDR3 nucleotide sequence: TGTGCCAGTATCCCAAGTTCGACAGTTTCGAACTATGGCTACACCTTC.

The chain employs TRBV7-9 and TRBJ1-6, with TRBD1 as a possible D gene (6 bases). V lost 1 base and J 0 bases, leaving 7 bases between the germline ends. CDR3 length: 16 residues. From germline, CDR1 is SEHNR and CDR2 FQNEAQ (reference sequence). The CDR3 DNA reads as TGTGCCAGCAGCTTAGTAGGGGGCTCCTATAATTCACCCCTCCACTTT. This gives the protein CASSLVGGSYNSPLHF.

CDR3 bases: TGCGCCAGCAGCTCCCCGTCGACAGGGGGCACTGAAGCTTTCTTT. Encoded protein: CASSSPSTGGTEAFF. The chain combines TRBV4-1 with TRBJ1-1; 9 nucleotides line up with TRBD1. The CDR3 spans 15 residues. The V segment lost 5 bases and the J segment 4 bases; nucleotides outside the gene matches: 8. The germline CDR1 and CDR2 sequences are MGHRA and YSYEKL.